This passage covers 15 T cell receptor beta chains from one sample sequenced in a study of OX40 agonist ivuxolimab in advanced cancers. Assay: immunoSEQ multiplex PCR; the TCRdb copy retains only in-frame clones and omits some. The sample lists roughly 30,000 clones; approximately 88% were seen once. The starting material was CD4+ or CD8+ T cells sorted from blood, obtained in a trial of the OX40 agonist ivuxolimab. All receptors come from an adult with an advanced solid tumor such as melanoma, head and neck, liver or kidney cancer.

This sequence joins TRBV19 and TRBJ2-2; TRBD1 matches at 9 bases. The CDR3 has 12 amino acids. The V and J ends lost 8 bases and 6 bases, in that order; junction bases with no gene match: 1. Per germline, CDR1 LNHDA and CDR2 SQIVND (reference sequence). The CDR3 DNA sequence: TGTGCCAGTCGGACAGGGGCCGGGGAGCTGTTTTTT. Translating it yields CASRTGAGELFF.

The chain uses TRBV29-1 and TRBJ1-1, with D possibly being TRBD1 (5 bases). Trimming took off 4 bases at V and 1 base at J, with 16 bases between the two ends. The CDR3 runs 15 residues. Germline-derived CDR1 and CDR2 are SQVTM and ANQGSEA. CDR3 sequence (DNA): TGCAGCGTTGTTCCTCTACAGGAGACGAACACTGAAGCTTTCTTT. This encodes CSVVPLQETNTEAFF.

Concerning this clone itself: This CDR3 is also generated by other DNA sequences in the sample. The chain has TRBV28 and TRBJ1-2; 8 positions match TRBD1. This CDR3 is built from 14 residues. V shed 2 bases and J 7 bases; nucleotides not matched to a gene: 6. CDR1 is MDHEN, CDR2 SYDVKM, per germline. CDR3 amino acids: CASSLTTGGGGYTF. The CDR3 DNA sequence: TGTGCCAGCAGTTTAACTACAGGGGGGGGTGGCTACACCTTC.

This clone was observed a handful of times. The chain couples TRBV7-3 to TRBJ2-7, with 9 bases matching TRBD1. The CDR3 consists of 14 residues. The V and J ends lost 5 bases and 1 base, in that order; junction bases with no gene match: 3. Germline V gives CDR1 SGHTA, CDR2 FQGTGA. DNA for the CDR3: TGTGCCAGCAGCCCCGGGACAGGGTCCTACGAGCAGTACTTC. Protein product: CASSPGTGSYEQYF.

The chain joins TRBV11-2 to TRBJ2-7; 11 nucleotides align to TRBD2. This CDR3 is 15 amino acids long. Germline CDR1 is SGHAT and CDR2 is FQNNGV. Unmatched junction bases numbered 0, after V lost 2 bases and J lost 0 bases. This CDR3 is CASSLTSGSSYEQYF. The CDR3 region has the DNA TGTGCCAGCAGCTTAACTAGCGGGAGCTCCTACGAGCAGTACTTC.

Here the CDR3 reads CASSPRVAGEAYEQYF. DNA for the CDR3: TGTGCCAGCAGCCCCCGGGTGGCAGGGGAGGCCTACGAGCAGTACTTC. The J gene is TRBJ2-7, the V gene TRBV11-2; D could derive from TRBD1 or TRBD2 (6 bases each). Looked up from germline, CDR1 is SGHAT and CDR2 is FQNNGV. The length of the CDR3 is 16 residues. Trimming removed 5 bases from V and 2 bases from J, with 19 bases in between.

The CDR3: CASSLTGSDSPLHF. For the CDR3, the DNA is TGTGCCAGCAGTCTGACAGGGTCTGATTCACCCCTCCACTTT. V and J are TRBV27 and TRBJ1-6; the match to TRBD1 covers 7 bases. Germline trimming cut 5 bases from V and 8 bases from J; bases unmatched to any gene: 6. CDR1 and CDR2 (germline): MNHEY, SMNVEV (reference sequence). The CDR3 runs 14 residues.

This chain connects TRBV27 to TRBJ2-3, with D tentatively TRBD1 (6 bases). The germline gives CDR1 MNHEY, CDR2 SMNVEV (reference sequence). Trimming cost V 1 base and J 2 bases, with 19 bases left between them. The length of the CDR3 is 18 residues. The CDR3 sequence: CASSLYFLSGTTTDTQYF. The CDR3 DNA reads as TGTGCCAGCAGTTTATATTTCCTTAGTGGGACAACCACAGATACGCAGTATTTT.

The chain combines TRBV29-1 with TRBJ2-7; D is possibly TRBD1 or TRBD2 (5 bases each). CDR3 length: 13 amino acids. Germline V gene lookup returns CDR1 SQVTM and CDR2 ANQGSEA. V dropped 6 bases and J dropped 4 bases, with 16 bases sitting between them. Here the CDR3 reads CSVPKAGTYEQYF. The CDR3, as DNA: TGCAGCGTCCCCAAGGCTGGGACGTACGAGCAGTACTTC.

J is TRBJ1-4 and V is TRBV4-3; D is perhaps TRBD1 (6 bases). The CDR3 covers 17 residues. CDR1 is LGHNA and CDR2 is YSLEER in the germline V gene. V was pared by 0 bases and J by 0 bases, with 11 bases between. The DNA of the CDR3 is TGCGCCAGCAGCCAAGAAGGGACATCAGCAACTAATGAAAAACTGTTTTTT. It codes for CASSQEGTSATNEKLFF.

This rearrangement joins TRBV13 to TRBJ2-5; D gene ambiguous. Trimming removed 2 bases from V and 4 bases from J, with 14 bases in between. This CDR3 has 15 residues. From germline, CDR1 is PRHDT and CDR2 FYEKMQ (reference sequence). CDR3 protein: CASSLTPVLGETQYF. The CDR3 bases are TGTGCCAGCAGCTTAACTCCGGTCCTAGGAGAGACCCAGTACTTC.

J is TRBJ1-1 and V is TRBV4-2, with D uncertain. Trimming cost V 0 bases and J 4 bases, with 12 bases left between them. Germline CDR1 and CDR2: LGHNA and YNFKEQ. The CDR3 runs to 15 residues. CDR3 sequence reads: CASSQEEGGGTEAFF. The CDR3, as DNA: TGTGCCAGCAGCCAAGAGGAGGGCGGAGGCACTGAAGCTTTCTTT.

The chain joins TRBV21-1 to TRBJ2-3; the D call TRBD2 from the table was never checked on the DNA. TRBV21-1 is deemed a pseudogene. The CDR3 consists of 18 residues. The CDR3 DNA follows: TGTGCCAGCAGCAAAGAAGGTAATAGCGGGGGCCGGGGAGATACGCAGTATTTT. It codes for CASSKEGNSGGRGDTQYF.

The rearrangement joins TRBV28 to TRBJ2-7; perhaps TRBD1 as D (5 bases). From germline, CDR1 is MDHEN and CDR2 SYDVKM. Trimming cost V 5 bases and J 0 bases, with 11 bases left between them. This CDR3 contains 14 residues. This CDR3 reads CASSHTGASYEQYF. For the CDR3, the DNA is TGTGCCAGCAGTCATACAGGAGCCTCCTACGAGCAGTACTTC.

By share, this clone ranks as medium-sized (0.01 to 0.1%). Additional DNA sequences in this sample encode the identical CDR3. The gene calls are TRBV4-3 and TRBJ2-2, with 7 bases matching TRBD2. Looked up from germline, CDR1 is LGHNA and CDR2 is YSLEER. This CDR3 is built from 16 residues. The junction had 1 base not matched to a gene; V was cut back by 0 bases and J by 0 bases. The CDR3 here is CASSQEGGANTGELFF. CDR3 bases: TGCGCCAGCAGCCAAGAGGGGGGGGCGAACACCGGGGAGCTGTTTTTT.